This T cell receptor beta chain was documented in a study of shared clonotypes between healthy human individuals. Study-wide background: Samples came from a couple of female and three male donors aged 18 to 49.

CD8 cells regarded as naive lacked CD45RO, were positively chosen for CCR7, and omitted terminally differentiated effector memory CD45RA+ cells. Adult donors, all healthy and HIV-negative, had no recent acute infections or vaccinations. Study-level findings and limits: Sampling used blood alone; tissue repertoires probably differ. Read depth was anticipated to influence clonotype sharing among donors.

TCRdb's table, derived via immunoSEQ multiplex PCR, lists solely in-frame clones and lacks some. The sample carries about 700,000 clones, about 90% recorded once. The trim removed 6 bases at V and 6 bases at J, leaving 13 bases unmatched. The CDR3 is 16 residues long. Germline CDR1 SGHTA, CDR2 FQGNSA. On this clone: Its antigen is not identified.

The source is a man aged 30 to 45 in good health. Sequencing was performed on naive CD8+ T cells sorted from blood. The chain recombines TRBV7-2 with TRBJ1-4, with 7 nucleotides matching TRBD1. In DNA form, the CDR3 reads TGTGCCAGCAGACGACGAGGGGGCGCTTCACATGAAAAACTGTTTTTT. It codes for CASRRRGGASHEKLFF.